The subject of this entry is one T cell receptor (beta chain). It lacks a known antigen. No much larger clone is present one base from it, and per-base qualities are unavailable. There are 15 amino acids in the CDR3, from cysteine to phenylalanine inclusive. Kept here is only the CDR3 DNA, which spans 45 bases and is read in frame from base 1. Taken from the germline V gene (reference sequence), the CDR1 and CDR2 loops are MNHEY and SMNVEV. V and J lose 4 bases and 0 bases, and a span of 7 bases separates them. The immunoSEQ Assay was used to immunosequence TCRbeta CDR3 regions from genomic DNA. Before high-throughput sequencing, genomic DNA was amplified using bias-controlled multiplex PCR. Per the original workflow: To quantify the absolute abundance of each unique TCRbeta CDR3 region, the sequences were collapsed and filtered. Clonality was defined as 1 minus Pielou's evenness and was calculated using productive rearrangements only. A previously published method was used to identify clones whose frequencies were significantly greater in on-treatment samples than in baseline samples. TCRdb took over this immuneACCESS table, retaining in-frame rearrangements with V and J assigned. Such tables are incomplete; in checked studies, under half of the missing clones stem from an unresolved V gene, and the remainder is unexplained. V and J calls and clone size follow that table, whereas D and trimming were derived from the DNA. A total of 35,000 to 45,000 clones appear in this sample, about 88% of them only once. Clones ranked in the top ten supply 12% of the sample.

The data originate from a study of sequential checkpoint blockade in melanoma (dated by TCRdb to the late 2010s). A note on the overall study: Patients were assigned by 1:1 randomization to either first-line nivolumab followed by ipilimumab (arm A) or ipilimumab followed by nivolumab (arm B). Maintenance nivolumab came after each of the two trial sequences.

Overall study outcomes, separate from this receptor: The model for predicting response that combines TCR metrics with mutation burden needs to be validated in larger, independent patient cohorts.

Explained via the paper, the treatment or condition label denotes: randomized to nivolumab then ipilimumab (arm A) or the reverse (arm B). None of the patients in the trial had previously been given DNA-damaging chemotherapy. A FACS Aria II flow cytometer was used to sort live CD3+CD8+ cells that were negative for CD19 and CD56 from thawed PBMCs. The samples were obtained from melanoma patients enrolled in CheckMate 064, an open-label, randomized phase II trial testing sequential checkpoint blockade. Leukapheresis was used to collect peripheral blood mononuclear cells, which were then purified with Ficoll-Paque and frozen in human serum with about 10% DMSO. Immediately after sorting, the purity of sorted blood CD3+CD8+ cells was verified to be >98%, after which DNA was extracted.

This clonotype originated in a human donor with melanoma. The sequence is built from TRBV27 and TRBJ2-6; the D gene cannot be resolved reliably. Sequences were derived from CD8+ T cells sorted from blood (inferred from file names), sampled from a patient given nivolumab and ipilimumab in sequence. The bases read TGTGCCAGCAGTTCTATTCTCTCTGGGGCCAACGTCCTGACTTTC. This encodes CASSSILSGANVLTF.